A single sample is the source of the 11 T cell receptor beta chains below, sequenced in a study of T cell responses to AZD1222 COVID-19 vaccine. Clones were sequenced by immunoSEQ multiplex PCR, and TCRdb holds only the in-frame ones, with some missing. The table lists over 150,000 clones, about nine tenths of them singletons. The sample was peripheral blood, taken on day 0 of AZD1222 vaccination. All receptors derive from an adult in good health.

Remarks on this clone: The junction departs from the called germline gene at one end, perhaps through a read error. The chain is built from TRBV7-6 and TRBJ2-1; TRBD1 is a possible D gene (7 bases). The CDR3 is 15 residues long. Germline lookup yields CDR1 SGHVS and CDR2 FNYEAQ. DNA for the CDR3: TGTGCCAGCAGCTTCCAGGGGGGCTCCCACAATGAGCAGTTCTTC. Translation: CASSFQGGSHNEQFF.

The CDR3 DNA is TGTGCCAGTTGCTGTGGCTACACCTTC. Protein sequence: CASCCGYTF. V usage is TRBV19 and J usage is TRBJ1-2, with no clear D. The CDR3 length is 9 residues. Germline lookup yields CDR1 LNHDA and CDR2 SQIVND (reference sequence). V lost 8 bases to trimming and J lost 7 bases, with 5 bases between them. The variable domain in full, completed from reference TRBV19 and TRBJ1-2, reads DGGITQSPKYLFRKEGQNVTLSCEQNLNHDAMYWYRQDPGQGLRLIYYSQIVNDFQKGDIAEGYSVSREKKESFPLTVTSAQKNPTAFYLCASCCGYTFGSGTRLTVV.

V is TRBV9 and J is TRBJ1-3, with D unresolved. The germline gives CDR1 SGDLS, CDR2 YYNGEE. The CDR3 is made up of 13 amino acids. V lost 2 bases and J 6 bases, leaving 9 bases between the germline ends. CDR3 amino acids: CASSVSQENTIYF. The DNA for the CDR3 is TGTGCCAGCAGCGTTTCCCAAGAAAACACCATATATTTT.

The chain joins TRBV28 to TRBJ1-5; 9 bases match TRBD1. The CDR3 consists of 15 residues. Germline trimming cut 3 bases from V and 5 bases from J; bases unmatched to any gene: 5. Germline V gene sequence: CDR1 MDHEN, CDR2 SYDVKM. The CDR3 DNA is TGTGCCAGCAGTTTCGGGACAGGGTCGCATCAGCCCCAGCATTTT. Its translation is CASSFGTGSHQPQHF.

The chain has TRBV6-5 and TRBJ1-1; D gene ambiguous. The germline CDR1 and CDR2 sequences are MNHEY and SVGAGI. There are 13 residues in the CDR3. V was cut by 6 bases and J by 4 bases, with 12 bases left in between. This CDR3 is CASREGGGTEAFF. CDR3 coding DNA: TGTGCCAGCAGGGAGGGCGGAGGCACTGAAGCTTTCTTT.

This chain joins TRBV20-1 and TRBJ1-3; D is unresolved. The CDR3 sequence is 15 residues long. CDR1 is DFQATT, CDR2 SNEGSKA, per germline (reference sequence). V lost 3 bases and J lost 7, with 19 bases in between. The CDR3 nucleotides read TGCAGTGCTAGTGTAAGGAAGCCTCTTGGGAACACCATATATTTT. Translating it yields CSASVRKPLGNTIYF.

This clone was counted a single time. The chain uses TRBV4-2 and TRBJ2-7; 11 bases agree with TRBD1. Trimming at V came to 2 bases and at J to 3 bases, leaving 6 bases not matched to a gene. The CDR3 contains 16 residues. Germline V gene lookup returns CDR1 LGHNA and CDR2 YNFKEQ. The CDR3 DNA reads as TGTGCCAGCAGCCAACAAGCCGGGACAGGGGGCTACGAGCAGTACTTC. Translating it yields CASSQQAGTGGYEQYF.

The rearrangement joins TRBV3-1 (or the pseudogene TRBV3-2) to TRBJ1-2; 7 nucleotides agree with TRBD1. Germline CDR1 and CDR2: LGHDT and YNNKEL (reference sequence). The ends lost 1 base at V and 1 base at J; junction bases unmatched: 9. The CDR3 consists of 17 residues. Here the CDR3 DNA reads TGTGCCAGCAGCCAAGGACTACAGGGGCCTATTAACTATGGCTACACCTTC. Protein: CASSQGLQGPINYGYTF.

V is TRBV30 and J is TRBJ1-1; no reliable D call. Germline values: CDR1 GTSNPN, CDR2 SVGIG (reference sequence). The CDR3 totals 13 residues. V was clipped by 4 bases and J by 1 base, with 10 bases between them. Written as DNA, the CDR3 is TGTGCCTGGAATCGCGGGGAGAACACTGAAGCTTTCTTT. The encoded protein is CAWNRGENTEAFF.

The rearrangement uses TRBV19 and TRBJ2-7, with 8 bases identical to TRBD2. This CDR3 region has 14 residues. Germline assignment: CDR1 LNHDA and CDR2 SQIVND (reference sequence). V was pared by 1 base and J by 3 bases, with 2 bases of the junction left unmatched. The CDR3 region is CASSIAGGNYEQYF. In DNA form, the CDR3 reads TGTGCCAGTAGTATAGCGGGGGGGAACTACGAGCAGTACTTC.

CDR3 loop: CASSYAPVVETQYF. The CDR3 nucleotides are TGTGCCAGCAGTTACGCTCCAGTAGTGGAGACCCAGTACTTC. This chain links TRBV6-6 with TRBJ2-5, with D unresolved. The V end lost 2 bases, the J end lost 5 bases, and 12 bases lay between the germline ends. The CDR3 totals 14 residues. The germline V gene has CDR1 MNHNY and CDR2 SVGAGI (reference sequence).